Listed below are T cell receptor beta chains from one sample, sequenced in a study of T cells in Graves' hyperthyroidism and ophthalmopathy. Each CDR3 protein gets one entry after TCRdb re-called the multiplex PCR reads with MiXCR. The sample holds 700,000 or so distinct CDR3 sequences; 16% are singletons and the top ten take roughly 8%. Sequencing input: blood. The receptors come from a man younger than 30 with Graves' hyperthyroidism. Each CDR3 is given with its conserved first and last residue. Fields, in order: clone size, D gene, CDR3 length, V gene, J gene, CDR3 protein, CDR3 DNA. A D gene is named only where the DNA matches it firmly. A clone size is listed for some rows: how often the clone was seen (once, few, many), or a class if it is expanded.

>NA|TRBD1|17|TRBV5-5|TRBJ1-3
CASRRYEGALAGNTIYF
TGTGCCAGCAGACGGTACGAGGGGGCTTTGGCTGGAAACACCATATATTTT
>NA|NA|13|TRBV6-1|TRBJ1-5
CASSEPPYQPQHF
TGTGCCAGCAGTGAACCCCCCTATCAGCCCCAGCATTTT
>NA|NA|14|TRBV24-1|TRBJ2-1
CATRGWGTYNEQFF
TGTGCCACCAGGGGGTGGGGAACCTACAATGAGCAGTTCTTC
>few|NA|12|TRBV24-1|TRBJ2-3
CATSDIGDTQYF
TGTGCCACCAGTGATATAGGAGATACGCAGTATTTT
>many|NA|15|TRBV28|TRBJ2-7
CASSRPGRKSYEQYF
TGTGCCAGCAGTCGCCCCGGACGGAAATCCTACGAGCAGTACTTC
>NA|NA|13|TRBV28|TRBJ1-1
CAHIGGVNTEAFF
TGTGCCCACATTGGGGGAGTGAACACTGAAGCTTTCTTT
>NA|TRBD2|15|TRBV4-1|TRBJ2-1
CASSLTSVVDYEQFF
TGCGCCAGCAGCCTTACTAGCGTTGTGGACTATGAGCAGTTCTTC
>many|TRBD2|16|TRBV2|TRBJ2-7
CASSARGLAGGREQYF
TGTGCCAGCAGTGCGCGCGGACTAGCGGGAGGGAGGGAGCAGTACTTC
>many|NA|13|TRBV18|TRBJ2-1
CASSPGPYNEQFF
TGTGCCAGCTCACCAGGACCCTACAATGAGCAGTTCTTC
>many|NA|15|TRBV9|TRBJ2-3
CASSPTGRDTDTQYF
TGTGCCAGCAGTCCAACAGGACGGGACACAGATACGCAGTATTTT
>many|NA|13|TRBV6-1|TRBJ2-1
CASSTELGDEQFF
TGTGCCAGCAGTACCGAGCTAGGCGATGAGCAGTTCTTC
>few|NA|13|TRBV20-1|TRBJ2-7
CSARDLRSYEQYF
TGCAGTGCTAGAGATTTGCGGTCCTACGAGCAGTACTTC
>NA|NA|17|TRBV20-1|TRBJ1-6
CSAREYKGALRNSPLHF
TGCAGTGCTAGAGAATATAAAGGGGCGCTCAGGAATTCACCCCTCCACTTT
>many|TRBD2|16|TRBV3-1|TRBJ2-7
CASSQDLTSGAYEQYF
TGTGCCAGCAGCCAAGATCTGACTAGCGGGGCGTACGAGCAGTACTTC
>NA|TRBD2|17|TRBV3-1|TRBJ2-1
CASSQDFASGRDNEQFF
TGTGCCAGCAGCCAAGATTTTGCCAGCGGGAGAGACAATGAGCAGTTCTTC
>many|NA|16|TRBV6-2/TRBV6-3|TRBJ2-7
CASSYSSGGRRGEQYF
TGTGCCAGCAGTTACTCGAGTGGGGGAAGACGGGGCGAGCAGTACTTC
>few|NA|16|TRBV5-4|TRBJ2-1
CASSSFGGSSYNEQFF
TGTGCCAGCAGCTCCTTTGGCGGAAGCTCCTACAATGAGCAGTTCTTC
>NA|NA|16|TRBV20-1|TRBJ2-5
CSAFPPQGPYQETQYF
TGCAGTGCTTTCCCCCCCCAGGGGCCGTACCAAGAGACCCAGTACTTC
>many|TRBD1|15|TRBV5-1|TRBJ2-2
CASSQDRANTGELFF
TGCGCCAGCAGTCAGGACAGGGCGAACACCGGGGAGCTGTTTTTT
>many|NA|15|TRBV6-1|TRBJ2-3
CASSPGRASTDTQYF
TGTGCCAGCAGTCCGGGGCGGGCTAGCACAGATACGCAGTATTTT
>many|TRBD2|16|TRBV28|TRBJ2-3
CASSFELADSTDTQYF
TGTGCCAGCAGTTTTGAACTAGCGGATAGCACAGATACGCAGTATTTT
>NA|NA|11|TRBV3-1|TRBJ2-5
CASSQDGTQYF
TGTGCCAGCAGCCAAGACGGGACCCAGTACTTC